This T cell receptor (beta chain) was obtained from a study of cytomegalovirus exposure and HLA in healthy donors. General observations from the study: In a later analysis, DRB1 alleles had the most associated TCRs; HLA-C alleles the fewest.

CDR3 length equals 19 residues. Germline CDR1 and CDR2: KGHSH and LQKENI. The V gene lost 2 bases and the J gene lost 2 bases, with 23 bases spanning the gap. Comment on this clone: Its antigen is unidentified.

The PCR was carried out with 60 Vbeta primers and 13 Jbeta primers. Only in-frame clones appear in the TCRdb table, and some are missing; sequencing was by immunoSEQ multiplex PCR. The sample lists roughly 150,000 clones, roughly 80% occurring once. The TCR was taken from a woman aged 40 to 50 in good health and CMV-seronegative. The sample taken for sequencing was PBMCs. V gene TRBV18 combines with J gene TRBJ2-3; D unclear. The CDR3 spells CASSPEAPFRRLLTDTQYF. The CDR3 coding sequence is TGTGCCAGCTCACCAGAGGCTCCCTTCCGGAGATTGCTCACAGATACGCAGTATTTT.